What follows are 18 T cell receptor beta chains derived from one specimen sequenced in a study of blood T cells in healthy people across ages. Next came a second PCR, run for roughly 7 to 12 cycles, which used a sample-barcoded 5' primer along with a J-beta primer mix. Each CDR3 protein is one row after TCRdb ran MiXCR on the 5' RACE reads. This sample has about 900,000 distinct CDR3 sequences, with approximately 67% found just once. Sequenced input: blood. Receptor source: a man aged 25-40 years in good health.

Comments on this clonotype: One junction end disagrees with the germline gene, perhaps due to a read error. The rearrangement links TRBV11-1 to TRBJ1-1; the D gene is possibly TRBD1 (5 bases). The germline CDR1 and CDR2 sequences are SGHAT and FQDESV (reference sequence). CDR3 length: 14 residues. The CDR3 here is CASSLQGLDTGAFF. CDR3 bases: TGTGCCAGCAGCTTACAGGGATTGGACACTGGAGCTTTCTTT.

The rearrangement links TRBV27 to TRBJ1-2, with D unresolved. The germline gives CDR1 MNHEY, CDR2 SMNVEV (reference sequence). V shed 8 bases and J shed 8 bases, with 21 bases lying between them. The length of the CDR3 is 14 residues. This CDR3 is CASGAGQQSGGYTF. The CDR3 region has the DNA TGTGCCAGCGGCGCCGGGCAGCAGAGTGGGGGCTACACCTTC.

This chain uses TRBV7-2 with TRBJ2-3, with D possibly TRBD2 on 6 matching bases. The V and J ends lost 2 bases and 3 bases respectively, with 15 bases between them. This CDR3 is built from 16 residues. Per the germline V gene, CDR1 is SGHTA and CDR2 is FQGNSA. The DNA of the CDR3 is TGTGCCAGCAGCTTAAGTGGGCTAGCGATAACAGATACGCAGTATTTT. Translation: CASSLSGLAITDTQYF.

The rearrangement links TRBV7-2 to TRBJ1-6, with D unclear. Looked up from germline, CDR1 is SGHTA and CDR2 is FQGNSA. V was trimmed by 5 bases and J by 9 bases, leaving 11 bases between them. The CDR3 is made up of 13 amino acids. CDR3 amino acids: CASSPVGGSPLHF. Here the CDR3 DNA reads TGTGCCAGCAGCCCTGTAGGAGGTTCACCCCTCCACTTT.

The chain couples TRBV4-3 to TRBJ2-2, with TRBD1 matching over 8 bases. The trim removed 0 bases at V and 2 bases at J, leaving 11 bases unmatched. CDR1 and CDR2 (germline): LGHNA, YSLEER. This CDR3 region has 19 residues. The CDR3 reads CASSQEYGQGGLNTGELFF. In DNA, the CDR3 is TGCGCCAGCAGCCAAGAGTACGGACAGGGCGGCCTCAACACCGGGGAGCTGTTTTTT.

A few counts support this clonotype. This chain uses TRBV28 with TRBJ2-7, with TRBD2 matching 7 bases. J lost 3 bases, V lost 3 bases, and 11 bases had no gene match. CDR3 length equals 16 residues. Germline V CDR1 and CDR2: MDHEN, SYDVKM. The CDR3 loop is CASSFAGTTFLYEQYF. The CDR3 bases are TGTGCCAGCAGTTTTGCCGGGACTACGTTCCTCTACGAGCAGTACTTC.

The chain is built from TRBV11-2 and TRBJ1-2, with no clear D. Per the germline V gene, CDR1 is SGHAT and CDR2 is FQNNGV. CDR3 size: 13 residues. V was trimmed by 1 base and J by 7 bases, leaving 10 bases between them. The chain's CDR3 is CASSLVFLLGYTF. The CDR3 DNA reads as TGTGCCAGCAGCTTAGTATTTCTCCTTGGCTACACCTTC.

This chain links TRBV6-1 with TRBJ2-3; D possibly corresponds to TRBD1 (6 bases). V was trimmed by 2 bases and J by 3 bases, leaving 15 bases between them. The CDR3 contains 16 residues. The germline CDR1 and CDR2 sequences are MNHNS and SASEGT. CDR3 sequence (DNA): TGTGCCAGCAGTGAATGGGGCCACAGGGAAACAGATACGCAGTATTTT. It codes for CASSEWGHRETDTQYF.

DNA of the CDR3: TGTGCCAGCAGGTTCCAGAGAGAGACCCAGTACTTC. Its translation: CASRFQRETQYF. The chain carries TRBV12-3 or TRBV12-4 and TRBJ2-5; D is unclear. The ends were cut back, 6 bases at V and 4 bases at J, with 9 bases in the middle. The CDR3 loop spans 12 amino acids.

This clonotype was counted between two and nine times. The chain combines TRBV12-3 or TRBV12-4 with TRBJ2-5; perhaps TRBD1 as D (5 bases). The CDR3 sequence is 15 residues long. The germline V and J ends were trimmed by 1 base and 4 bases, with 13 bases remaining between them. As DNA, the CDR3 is TGTGCCAGCAGTTTAGTAGGACAACGGGCAGAGACCCAGTACTTC. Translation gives CASSLVGQRAETQYF.

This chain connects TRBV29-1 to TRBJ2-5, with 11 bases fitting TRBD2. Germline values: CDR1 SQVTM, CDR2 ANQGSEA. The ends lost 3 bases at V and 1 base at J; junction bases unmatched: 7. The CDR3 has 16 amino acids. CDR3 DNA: TGCAGCGTTGAGGGGGCTAGCGGGGGGCCCCAAGAGACCCAGTACTTC. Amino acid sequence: CSVEGASGGPQETQYF.

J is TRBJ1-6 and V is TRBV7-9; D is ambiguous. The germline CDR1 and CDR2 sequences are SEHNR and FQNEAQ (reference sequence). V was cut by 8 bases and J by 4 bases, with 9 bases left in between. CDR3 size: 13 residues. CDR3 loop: CASGAIYNSPLHF. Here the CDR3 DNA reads TGTGCCAGCGGAGCCATTTATAATTCACCCCTCCACTTT.

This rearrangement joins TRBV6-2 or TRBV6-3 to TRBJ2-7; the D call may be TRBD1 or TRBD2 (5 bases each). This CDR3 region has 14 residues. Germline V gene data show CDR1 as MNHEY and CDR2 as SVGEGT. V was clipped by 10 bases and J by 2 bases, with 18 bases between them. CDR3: CATQSGTAAYEQYF. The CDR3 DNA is TGTGCCACCCAATCCGGGACGGCTGCCTACGAGCAGTACTTC.

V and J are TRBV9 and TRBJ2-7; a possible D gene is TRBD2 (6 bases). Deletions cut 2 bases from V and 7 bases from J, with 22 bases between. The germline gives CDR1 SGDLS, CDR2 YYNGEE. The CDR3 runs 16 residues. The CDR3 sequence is CASSVGLKRPSTEQYF. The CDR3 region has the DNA TGTGCCAGCAGCGTCGGACTAAAGCGGCCCTCGACGGAGCAGTACTTC. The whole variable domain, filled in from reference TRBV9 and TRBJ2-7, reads DSGVTQTPKHLITATGQRVTLRCSPRSGDLSVYWYQQSLDQGLQFLIQYYNGEERAKGNILERFSAQQFPDLHSELNLSSLELGDSALYFCASSVGLKRPSTEQYFGPGTRLTVT.

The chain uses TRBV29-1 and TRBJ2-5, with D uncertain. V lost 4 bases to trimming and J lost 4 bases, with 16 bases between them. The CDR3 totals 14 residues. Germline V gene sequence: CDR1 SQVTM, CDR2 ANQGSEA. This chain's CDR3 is CSVVNGFRGETQYF. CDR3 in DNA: TGCAGCGTTGTGAATGGTTTTAGAGGAGAGACCCAGTACTTC.

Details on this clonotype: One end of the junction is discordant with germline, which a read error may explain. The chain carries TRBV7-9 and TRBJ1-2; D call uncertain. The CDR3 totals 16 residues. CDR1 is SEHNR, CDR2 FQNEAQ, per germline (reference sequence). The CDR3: CASSFSPYSPNYSYTF. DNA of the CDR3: TGTGCCAGCAGTTTCTCCCCGTACAGCCCTAACTATAGCTACACCTTC.

CDR3 nucleotides: TGCGCCAGCAGCCAAGGGCCAAGTTCACCCCTCCACTTT. Translating gives CASSQGPSSPLHF. The rearrangement uses TRBV4-3 and TRBJ1-6; D gene uncertain. This CDR3 has 13 residues. V lost 1 base to trimming and J lost 9 bases, with 7 bases between them. Per the germline V gene, CDR1 is LGHNA and CDR2 is YSLEER.

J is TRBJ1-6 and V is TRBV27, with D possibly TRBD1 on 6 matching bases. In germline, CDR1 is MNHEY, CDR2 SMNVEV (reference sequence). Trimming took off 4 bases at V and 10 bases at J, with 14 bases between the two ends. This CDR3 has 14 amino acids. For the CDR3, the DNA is TGTGCCAGCAGTTCCATACAGGGACCCTCACCCCTCCACTTT. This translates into CASSSIQGPSPLHF.